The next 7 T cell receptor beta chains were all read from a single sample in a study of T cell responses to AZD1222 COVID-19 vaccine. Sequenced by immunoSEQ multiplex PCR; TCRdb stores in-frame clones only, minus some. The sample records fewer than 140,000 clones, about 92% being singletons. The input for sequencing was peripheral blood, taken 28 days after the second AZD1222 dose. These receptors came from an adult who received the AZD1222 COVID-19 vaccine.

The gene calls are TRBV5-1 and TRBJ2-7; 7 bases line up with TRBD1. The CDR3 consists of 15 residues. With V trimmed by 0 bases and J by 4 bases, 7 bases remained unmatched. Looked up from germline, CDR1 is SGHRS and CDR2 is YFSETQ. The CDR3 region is CASSLVVGTEYEQYF. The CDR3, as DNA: TGCGCCAGCAGCTTGGTGGTCGGGACAGAGTACGAGCAGTACTTC.

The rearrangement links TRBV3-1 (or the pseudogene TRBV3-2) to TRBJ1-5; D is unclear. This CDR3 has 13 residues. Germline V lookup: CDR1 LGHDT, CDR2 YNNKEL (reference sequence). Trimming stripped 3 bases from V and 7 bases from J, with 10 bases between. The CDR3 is CASSHAVRQPQHF. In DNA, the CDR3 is TGTGCCAGCAGCCACGCAGTCCGGCAGCCCCAGCATTTT.

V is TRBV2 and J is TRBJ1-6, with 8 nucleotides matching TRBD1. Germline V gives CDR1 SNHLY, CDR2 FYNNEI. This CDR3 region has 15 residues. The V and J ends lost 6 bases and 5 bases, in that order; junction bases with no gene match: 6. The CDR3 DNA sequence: TGTGCCAGCAGGAAGACAGGGGCCAATAATTCACCCCTCCACTTT. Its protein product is CASRKTGANNSPLHF.

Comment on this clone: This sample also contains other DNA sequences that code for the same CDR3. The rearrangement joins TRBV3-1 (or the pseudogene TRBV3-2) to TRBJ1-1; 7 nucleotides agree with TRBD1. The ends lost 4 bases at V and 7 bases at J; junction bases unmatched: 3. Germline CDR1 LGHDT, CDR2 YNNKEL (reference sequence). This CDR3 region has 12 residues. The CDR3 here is CASSLQGLEAFF. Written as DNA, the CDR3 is TGTGCCAGCAGCCTACAGGGGCTTGAAGCTTTCTTT.

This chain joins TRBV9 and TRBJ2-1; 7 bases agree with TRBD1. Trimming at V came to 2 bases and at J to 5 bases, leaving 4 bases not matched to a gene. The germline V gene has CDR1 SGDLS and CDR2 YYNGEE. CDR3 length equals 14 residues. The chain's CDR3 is CASSVRGQDNEQFF. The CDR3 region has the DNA TGTGCCAGCAGCGTCAGAGGACAGGACAATGAGCAGTTCTTC. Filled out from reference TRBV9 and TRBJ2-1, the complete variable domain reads DSGVTQTPKHLITATGQRVTLRCSPRSGDLSVYWYQQSLDQGLQFLIQYYNGEERAKGNILERFSAQQFPDLHSELNLSSLELGDSALYFCASSVRGQDNEQFFGPGTRLTVL.

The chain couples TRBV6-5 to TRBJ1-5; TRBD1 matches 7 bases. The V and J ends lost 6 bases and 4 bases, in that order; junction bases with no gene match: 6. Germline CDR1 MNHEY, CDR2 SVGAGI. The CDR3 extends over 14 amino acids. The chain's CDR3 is CASREYRGNQPQHF. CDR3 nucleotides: TGTGCCAGCAGAGAGTACAGGGGTAATCAGCCCCAGCATTTT.

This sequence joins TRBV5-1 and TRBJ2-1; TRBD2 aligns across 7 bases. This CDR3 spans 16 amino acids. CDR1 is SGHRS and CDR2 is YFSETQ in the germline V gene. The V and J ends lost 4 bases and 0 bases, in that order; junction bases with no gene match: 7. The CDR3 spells CASSPRGSSSYNEQFF. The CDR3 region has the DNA TGCGCCAGCAGCCCGCGGGGGTCGAGCTCCTACAATGAGCAGTTCTTC.